This passage covers 11 T cell receptor beta chains from one sample sequenced in a study of cytotoxic CD8 clonotypes in ibrutinib-treated CLL. Libraries were prepared by immunoSEQ multiplex PCR; TCRdb keeps only in-frame clonotypes and omits some of them. The table has 300,000 or so clones, roughly 67% seen once. The sample here was PBMCs, taken after 36 months of ibrutinib treatment. These receptors all come from a human donor with chronic lymphocytic leukemia.

The V and J genes are TRBV29-1 and TRBJ1-1, with TRBD1 as a possible D gene (6 bases). The germline V gene has CDR1 SQVTM and CDR2 ANQGSEA. Trimming shortened V by 3 bases and J by 5 bases, and 19 bases separated the two germline ends. There are 15 residues in the CDR3. CDR3 amino acids: CSVEGLGGPRTEAFF. The DNA for the CDR3 is TGCAGCGTTGAGGGATTGGGGGGCCCGCGGACTGAAGCTTTCTTT.

The chain combines TRBV10-2 with TRBJ2-5; 13 nucleotides line up with TRBD2. The J segment lost 2 bases and the V segment lost 7 bases, leaving 4 bases of the junction unmatched. Germline-derived CDR1 and CDR2 are WSHSY and SAAADI. The CDR3 loop spans 15 amino acids. This CDR3 is CASKTSGGRQETQYF. The CDR3 DNA reads TGCGCCAGCAAGACTAGCGGGGGGCGACAAGAGACCCAGTACTTC.

The chain is built from TRBV19 and TRBJ2-1; 11 bases map to TRBD2. Trimming at V came to 4 bases and at J to 4 bases, leaving 9 bases not matched to a gene. The CDR3 consists of 17 residues. Germline V gene lookup returns CDR1 LNHDA and CDR2 SQIVND (reference sequence). The CDR3 reads CASSKGLAVLAYNEQFF. The CDR3 coding sequence is TGTGCCAGTAGTAAGGGACTAGCGGTTCTTGCATACAATGAGCAGTTCTTC.

The rearrangement joins TRBV5-8 to TRBJ1-4, with unresolved D. The V gene's germline CDR1 is SGHTS and CDR2 YDEGEE. Deletions cut 0 bases from V and 4 bases from J, with 7 bases between. The CDR3 is 14 amino acids. The CDR3 DNA sequence: TGTGCCAGCAGCTTGGGGTCGGTTAATGAAAAACTGTTTTTT. It yields the protein CASSLGSVNEKLFF.

This rearrangement joins TRBV19 to TRBJ2-1; TRBD2 might be the D (6 bases). Per germline, CDR1 LNHDA and CDR2 SQIVND (reference sequence). The CDR3 totals 17 residues. The V end was cut by 6 bases, the J end by 6 bases, with 24 bases between. This CDR3 is CASRRLVSGLGGNEQFF. DNA for the CDR3: TGTGCCAGTAGGAGGTTGGTGTCGGGCTTGGGAGGCAATGAGCAGTTCTTC.

The rearrangement uses TRBV28 and TRBJ2-1; D is undetermined. Germline V gene lookup returns CDR1 MDHEN and CDR2 SYDVKM. Trimming removed 1 base at V and 10 bases at J, with 8 bases between. The CDR3 sequence is 12 residues long. The CDR3 loop is CASSLSREEQFF. The DNA for the CDR3 is TGTGCCAGCAGTTTATCGAGAGAGGAGCAGTTCTTC. Filled out from reference TRBV28 and TRBJ2-1, the complete variable domain reads DVKVTQSSRYLVKRTGEKVFLECVQDMDHENMFWYRQDPGLGLRLIYFSYDVKMKEKGDIPEGYSVSREKKERFSLILESASTNQTSMYLCASSLSREEQFFGPGTRLTVL.

This chain connects TRBV10-3 to TRBJ1-4, with D unresolved. The CDR3 is made up of 10 amino acids. Germline loops: CDR1 ENHRY, CDR2 SYGVKD. For the CDR3, the DNA is TGTGCTGCGGGTAATGAAAAACTGTTTTTT. Translating gives CAAGNEKLFF.

This chain connects TRBV7-3 to TRBJ2-3; D could derive from TRBD1 or TRBD2 (5 bases each). Germline V gene lookup returns CDR1 SGHTA and CDR2 FQGTGA. The CDR3 loop spans 13 amino acids. V was trimmed by 7 bases and J by 1 base, leaving 9 bases between them. The CDR3 region is CASTRDRTDTQYF. CDR3 nucleotides: TGTGCCAGCACCCGGGACCGCACAGATACGCAGTATTTT.

V gene TRBV9 combines with J gene TRBJ2-2; possibly TRBD1 for D (6 bases). CDR3 length: 14 amino acids. The germline V and J ends were trimmed by 3 bases and 5 bases, with 11 bases remaining between them. Germline values: CDR1 SGDLS, CDR2 YYNGEE. This CDR3 is CASSEAGVTGELFF. The DNA of the CDR3 is TGTGCCAGCAGCGAGGCAGGGGTGACCGGGGAGCTGTTTTTT.

This clone was recorded a few times. The rearrangement links TRBV7-3 to TRBJ2-7; 7 bases are a match to TRBD1. This CDR3 comprises 13 residues. The germline gives CDR1 SGHTA, CDR2 FQGTGA. Trimming took 6 bases from V and 7 from J; bases not matched to a gene: 9. Written as DNA, the CDR3 is TGTGCCAGCAGTCTTGACAGGGACCAGGAGCAGTACTTC. Its protein product is CASSLDRDQEQYF.

This clone was detected a few times. The same CDR3 also results from other DNA sequences found in this sample. This chain connects TRBV27 to TRBJ1-2, with TRBD1 matching over 9 bases. Trimming took 3 bases from V and 2 from J; bases not matched to a gene: 4. In germline, CDR1 is MNHEY, CDR2 SMNVEV (reference sequence). The CDR3 has 15 amino acids. The CDR3 nucleotides read TGTGCCAGCAGTTTGACCGGACAGGGGAACTATGGCTACACCTTC. It is translated as CASSLTGQGNYGYTF.